This TCR beta chain was found in a study of blood T cells in healthy people across ages. Using a J-beta primer mix together with a sample-barcoded 5' primer, a second PCR was run for about 6 to 11 cycles. Each single sample gave us at least 3 million CDR3-containing paired-end reads. One entry per CDR3 protein, called by TCRdb with MiXCR from the 5' RACE reads. This sample yields about 770,000 distinct CDR3 sequences, of which under 55% are seen a single time; roughly 19% belongs to the top ten. Donation came from healthy Caucasian individuals in Russia who were aged about 6 to 95. Staff drew approximately 9.1 milliliters of peripheral blood from each donor. A word on this clonotype: Its cognate antigen is unknown.

V lost 0 bases to trimming and J lost 4 bases, with 13 bases between them. The CDR3 loop spans 16 amino acids. Germline lookup yields CDR1 LGHNA and CDR2 YSLEER. Study-wide results and caveats: Expanded clonotype shifts may have been confounded, as the donors had an unknown CMV status.

Sequencing was performed on blood. The chain has TRBV4-3 and TRBJ1-5; D is unclear. The clonotype was recovered from a man between 60 and 75 years old in good health. This CDR3 reads CASSQDLSTVNQPQHF. The CDR3 nucleotides read TGCGCCAGCAGCCAAGATTTGAGTACAGTTAATCAGCCCCAGCATTTT.